This T cell receptor beta chain is from a study of metastatic and nonmetastatic thyroid tumors (dated by TCRdb to the early 2020s). Looking at the study overall: Repertoires were compared across peripheral blood and tumor or nodule tissue samples from malignant and benign thyroid patients. Results and caveats for the whole study, not just this receptor: In both blood and tumor samples, TCR beta diversity was reported to be significantly higher in malignant tumors than in benign nodules.

At least ten counts were recorded for this clone. The antigen it binds to is not known. No quality values exist for individual bases; no much larger clone is one base distant. None of the patients had been given any treatment before thyroid surgery. Using T-cell receptor beta sequencing, the researchers looked back retrospectively at clinical samples from patients, gathered between about 2011 and 2018. Trimming costs V 5 bases and J 0 bases, and their ends lie 15 bases apart. CDR1 SGHVS and CDR2 FNYEAQ were looked up in the germline V gene. Including the terminal cysteine and phenylalanine, the CDR3 comprises 16 residues. Here the CDR3 DNA is all that survives: 48 bases in frame from base 1. Library creation used PCR. These reads were obtained on an Illumina HiSeq 4000. High-throughput sequencing was used to profile the TCR beta-chain CDR3 region of each patient. Under the source paper's analysis protocol: CDR3 differences across clinicopathological groups were used to build a classifier for discriminating distant-metastatic papillary thyroid cancer patients. Repertoire diversity was assessed with the Shannon index, and tumor-blood repertoire similarity with the Morisita-Horn index. The public reads were run again by TCRdb, first through fastp at Q25 and then through MiXCR, and only productive beta chains were kept. TCRdb's processing, not the study's, gives the V and J calls here. In this sample the table shows about 21,000 clones, under 25% of which occur a single time. The ten largest clones add up to more than 9% of the sample.

The chain is made from TRBV7-6 and TRBJ2-3, with a weak D call of TRBD1 (5 bases match). The clonotype comes from a male donor with papillary thyroid cancer or a benign thyroid nodule (not recorded which). Some clones in this sample may be carry-over from other donors' samples. The sequenced sample consisted of tumor tissue. For the CDR3, the sequence is CASSPLAAGSTDTQYF. The nucleotides read TGTGCCAGCAGCCCCCTTGCGGCAGGGAGCACAGATACGCAGTATTTT.